Below are 22 T cell receptor beta chains sequenced from a single sample in a study of shared clonotypes between healthy human individuals. Assay: immunoSEQ multiplex PCR; the TCRdb copy retains only in-frame clones and omits some. The sample yields about 1,900,000 clones, around 96% seen once. In the naive CD8 group, cells lacked CD45RO and were positively selected for CCR7, so terminally differentiated effector memory CD45RA+ cells were left out. Sequenced input: naive CD8+ T cells sorted from blood. Receptors originate from a man aged 18 to 30 in good health.

J is TRBJ2-1 and V is TRBV11-2; D possibly uses TRBD1 or TRBD2 (5 bases each). In germline, CDR1 is SGHAT, CDR2 FQNNGV. CDR3 length equals 14 residues. Trimming pared 4 bases from V and 4 bases from J, leaving 11 bases between. The chain's CDR3 is CASSSGRTYNEQFF. The CDR3, as DNA: TGTGCCAGCAGCTCGGGGCGTACGTACAATGAGCAGTTCTTC.

The rearrangement joins TRBV6-5 to TRBJ2-7; the D gene could be TRBD1 or TRBD2 (5 bases each). CDR1 and CDR2 from the germline V gene are MNHEY and SVGAGI. V was trimmed by 6 bases and J by 4 bases, leaving 19 bases between them. The CDR3 contains 15 residues. As DNA, the CDR3 is TGTGCCAGCAGCCCCTGGGTAGGGGACGGTTACGAGCAGTACTTC. This gives the protein CASSPWVGDGYEQYF.

A word on this clone: Other DNA sequences in the sample encode the same CDR3. The genes are TRBV4-3 and TRBJ1-1; no clear D gene. Germline CDR1 and CDR2: LGHNA and YSLEER. Trimming removed 4 bases from V and 0 bases from J, with 6 bases in between. The CDR3 consists of 13 residues. CDR3 DNA: TGCGCCAGCAGCCTTACAGTGAACACTGAAGCTTTCTTT. It codes for CASSLTVNTEAFF.

V and J are TRBV7-9 and TRBJ2-1; D ambiguous. This CDR3 region has 14 residues. The germline V gene encodes CDR1 SEHNR and CDR2 FQNEAQ (reference sequence). The V end lost 6 bases, the J end lost 9 bases, and 18 bases lay between the germline ends. Here the CDR3 reads CASSLFESSSEQFF. The DNA for the CDR3 is TGTGCCAGCAGTCTGTTCGAAAGCTCTAGTGAGCAGTTCTTC.

This chain links TRBV7-9 with TRBJ2-2, with no clear D. CDR1 and CDR2 (germline): SEHNR, FQNEAQ (reference sequence). Trimming took off 1 base at V and 6 bases at J, with 6 bases between the two ends. The CDR3 extends over 13 amino acids. CDR3 in DNA: TGTGCCAGCAGCTTAGAACGGTCCGGGGAGCTGTTTTTT. Encoded protein: CASSLERSGELFF.

This chain uses TRBV27 with TRBJ2-3; D perhaps matches TRBD2 (6 bases). V dropped 3 bases and J dropped 1 base, with 17 bases sitting between them. There are 17 residues in the CDR3. CDR1 is MNHEY and CDR2 is SMNVEV in the germline V gene (reference sequence). The CDR3 coding sequence is TGTGCCAGCAGTTTGACCCCCGGCGGGGCGGGCACAGATACGCAGTATTTT. It specifies CASSLTPGGAGTDTQYF.

Written as DNA, the CDR3 is TGTGCCTGGAGTTGGACGGAGGATGGAAACGAGCAGTACTTC. Translating gives CAWSWTEDGNEQYF. This chain joins TRBV30 and TRBJ2-7, with D possibly matching TRBD2 (5 bases). The CDR3 is 14 amino acids. Germline lookup yields CDR1 GTSNPN and CDR2 SVGIG (reference sequence). V lost 2 bases and J lost 5, with 16 bases in between.

The chain employs TRBV25-1 and TRBJ1-4, with a possible D match to TRBD1 (5 bases). Germline values: CDR1 MGHDK, CDR2 SYGVNS. This CDR3 is 18 amino acids long. V gave up 2 bases and J gave up 4 bases, with 20 bases separating them. CDR3 protein: CASSEGGGPRIFNEKLFF. For the CDR3, the DNA is TGTGCCAGCAGTGAAGGGGGTGGACCCCGTATTTTTAATGAAAAACTGTTTTTT.

The gene calls are TRBV5-6 and TRBJ1-1; 7 bases align to TRBD1. This CDR3 is 15 amino acids long. J lost 5 bases, V lost 4 bases, and 11 bases had no gene match. Germline lookup yields CDR1 SGHDT and CDR2 YYEEEE. The CDR3 region has the DNA TGTGCCAGCAGCCTCAACAGGGGAACATGGACTGAAGCTTTCTTT. This gives the protein CASSLNRGTWTEAFF. The entire variable domain, with the rest obtained from reference TRBV5-6 and TRBJ1-1, is as follows: DAGVTQSPTHLIKTRGQQVTLRCSPKSGHDTVSWYQQALGQGPQFIFQYYEEEERQRGNFPDRFSGHQFPNYSSELNVNALLLGDSALYLCASSLNRGTWTEAFFGQGTRLTVV.

The chain employs TRBV5-8 and TRBJ2-7; perhaps TRBD2 as D (5 bases). The CDR3 extends over 14 amino acids. From germline, CDR1 is SGHTS and CDR2 YDEGEE. The ends were cut back, 4 bases at V and 2 bases at J, with 13 bases in the middle. The CDR3 spells CASSLTGNPYEQYF. The CDR3, as DNA: TGTGCCAGCAGCCTAACGGGGAACCCCTACGAGCAGTACTTC.

The chain uses TRBV7-9 and TRBJ1-3, with D possibly being TRBD1 (5 bases). This CDR3 contains 15 residues. With 5 bases removed from V and 4 bases from J, the gap between germline ends came to 15 bases. CDR1 and CDR2 from the germline V gene are SEHNR and FQNEAQ (reference sequence). The CDR3 DNA sequence: TGTGCCAGCAGCGCCCGGGACTATACAGGAAACACCATATATTTT. This codes for CASSARDYTGNTIYF. The full variable domain, rest sourced from reference TRBV7-9 and TRBJ1-3, is DTGVSQNPRHKITKRGQNVTFRCDPISEHNRLYWYRQTLGQGPEFLTYFQNEAQLEKSRLLSDRFSAERPKGSFSTLEIQRTEQGDSAMYLCASSARDYTGNTIYFGEGSWLTVV.

This chain connects TRBV5-1 to TRBJ2-7; 7 bases are shared with TRBD1. The trim removed 4 bases at V and 2 bases at J, leaving 12 bases unmatched. This CDR3 has 16 residues. CDR1 and CDR2 from the germline V gene are SGHRS and YFSETQ. CDR3 DNA sequence: TGCGCCAGCAGCCTGCTGACAGGGTACGAGCCCTACGAGCAGTACTTC. It encodes CASSLLTGYEPYEQYF.

This clone was detected only a few times. Other nucleotide sequences from this sample produce the same CDR3. The V call is TRBV11-2, the J call TRBJ1-5, with D maybe TRBD1 (5 bases). This CDR3 has 15 residues. Germline V lookup: CDR1 SGHAT, CDR2 FQNNGV. V lost 5 bases and J lost 0, with 11 bases in between. For the CDR3, the DNA is TGTGCCAGCAGCCCAGGGCCATATAGCAATCAGCCCCAGCATTTT. Translated, it gives CASSPGPYSNQPQHF.

CDR3: CASSQDRESSTTEQYF. CDR3 bases: TGCGCCAGCAGCCAAGATAGGGAGAGCAGTACGACGGAGCAGTACTTC. The rearrangement uses TRBV4-1 and TRBJ2-7, with D possibly being TRBD2 (5 bases). There are 16 residues in the CDR3. Trimming took 0 bases from V and 7 from J, leaving 19 bases between them. CDR1 is MGHRA, CDR2 YSYEKL, per germline.

This rearrangement joins TRBV23-1 to TRBJ2-7, with TRBD2 as a possible D gene (5 bases). TRBV23-1 is filed as an ORF, its function uncertain. The CDR3 has 12 amino acids. V lost 4 bases to trimming and J lost 5 bases, with 9 bases between them. As DNA, the CDR3 is TGCGCCAGCAGTCTCGGGGTCCACGAGCAGTACTTC. The encoded protein is CASSLGVHEQYF.

V usage is TRBV6-1 and J usage is TRBJ2-2; D might be TRBD2 (7 bases). Germline CDR1 and CDR2: MNHNS and SASEGT. The CDR3 runs 16 residues. Trimming cost V 2 bases and J 3 bases, with 13 bases left between them. This CDR3 reads CASSEIGGGDTGELFF. Written as DNA, the CDR3 is TGTGCCAGCAGTGAAATAGGAGGGGGGGACACCGGGGAGCTGTTTTTT.

The J gene is TRBJ2-3, the V gene TRBV7-9; maybe TRBD1 (5 bases). The ends were cut back, 1 base at V and 3 bases at J, with 11 bases in the middle. The CDR3 consists of 15 residues. CDR1 is SEHNR, CDR2 FQNEAQ, per germline (reference sequence). The CDR3 nucleotides read TGTGCCAGCAGCTTAGAGATAGCAGGGACAGATACGCAGTATTTT. The encoded protein is CASSLEIAGTDTQYF.

The chain recombines TRBV11-2 with TRBJ2-1; maybe TRBD2 (7 bases). Looked up from germline, CDR1 is SGHAT and CDR2 is FQNNGV. The CDR3 covers 14 residues. Trimming cost V 5 bases and J 8 bases, with 16 bases left between them. CDR3 DNA sequence: TGTGCCAGCAGCCCTTTTTCGGGGGGCTATGAGCAGTTCTTC. It codes for CASSPFSGGYEQFF.

As concerns this clone: This sample also contains other DNA sequences that code for the same CDR3. V and J are TRBV6-1 and TRBJ2-7, with 12 bases fitting TRBD2. CDR1 MNHNS and CDR2 SASEGT come from the germline V gene. The CDR3 loop spans 15 amino acids. V trimming: 2 bases; J trimming: 2 bases; junction bases outside the gene matches: 1. In DNA form, the CDR3 reads TGTGCCAGCAGTGAACTAGCGGGGGGGCCCTACGAGCAGTACTTC. It translates to CASSELAGGPYEQYF.

The rearrangement links TRBV5-1 to TRBJ2-4; D ambiguous. This CDR3 has 14 residues. From germline, CDR1 is SGHRS and CDR2 YFSETQ. V was trimmed by 1 base and J by 8 bases, leaving 13 bases between them. The CDR3, as DNA: TGCGCCAGCAGCTTGTTGTCTCCTACGGACATTCAGTACTTC. Residues: CASSLLSPTDIQYF.

V gene TRBV28 combines with J gene TRBJ2-7; 9 bases fit TRBD2. The CDR3 totals 15 residues. With V trimmed by 2 bases and J by 7 bases, 9 bases remained unmatched. The germline V gene encodes CDR1 MDHEN and CDR2 SYDVKM. The CDR3 spells CASSLGKAGGFEQYF. DNA of the CDR3: TGTGCCAGCAGTTTAGGTAAAGCGGGGGGCTTTGAGCAGTACTTC. Drawing the rest from reference TRBV28 and TRBJ2-7, the complete variable domain is DVKVTQSSRYLVKRTGEKVFLECVQDMDHENMFWYRQDPGLGLRLIYFSYDVKMKEKGDIPEGYSVSREKKERFSLILESASTNQTSMYLCASSLGKAGGFEQYFGPGTRLTVT.

The chain carries TRBV7-9 and TRBJ2-1; a weak D match, TRBD2 (6 bases). CDR3 length: 17 amino acids. The germline V and J ends were trimmed by 4 bases and 0 bases, with 16 bases remaining between them. Germline-derived CDR1 and CDR2 are SEHNR and FQNEAQ (reference sequence). CDR3 coding DNA: TGTGCCAGCAGCTCGGGGGACCTTACTTACTCCTACAATGAGCAGTTCTTC. Protein product: CASSSGDLTYSYNEQFF. The full variable domain, in which reference TRBV7-9 and TRBJ2-1 provide the parts outside the CDR3, is DTGVSQNPRHKITKRGQNVTFRCDPISEHNRLYWYRQTLGQGPEFLTYFQNEAQLEKSRLLSDRFSAERPKGSFSTLEIQRTEQGDSAMYLCASSSGDLTYSYNEQFFGPGTRLTVL.